This T cell receptor (beta chain) came from a study of CD8+CD57+ T cells in acquired aplastic anemia listed by TCRdb under 2018. In the study overall: Extracted DNA from sorted CD4+ and CD8+ cells averaged 3.2 ug, ranging from roughly 0.17 to 30 ug. CD8+CD57+ expansion was defined as a frequency above the mean frequency observed in healthy subjects.

Genomic DNA served as template for TCR beta VDJ combination and CDR3 sequence profiling. An Illumina HiSeq 2000 was the platform used for TCR repertoire sequencing. The original pipeline was this. TRBV/TRBJ rearrangement plots, CDR3 size and DJ length profiles, and Simpson's diversity index were used to assess repertoires. Whichever DNA sequence was most abundant in the deep sequencing data was defined as the immunodominant clone. CDR3 amino acid sequences were checked for sharing across subjects and were also compared against the VDJdb database and published repertoires. TCRdb reprocessed the public reads (quality trimming at Q25 with fastp, clone calling with MiXCR) and kept in-frame beta chains. Here each entry gathers all rows of one CDR3 protein and keeps the most common genes and DNA. TCRdb, not the authors, supplied the V and J calls. The sample table shows more than 95,000 distinct CDR3 sequences, and over 30% are seen once. 2.6% of the sample is held by the ten biggest clonotypes.

The patients picked for sequencing were ones in whom flow cytometry had shown an expansion of CD8+CD57+ cells. Severe acquired aplastic anemia was diagnosed in all patients according to International Study of Aplastic Anemia and Agranulocytosis and Camitta criteria. No patient had received any therapy when blood was sampled. In the study, sorted CD4+ and CD8+ blood T cells from patients with severe aplastic anemia and from healthy subjects underwent deep sequencing of TCR repertoires. Patients were enrolled in the USA under clinicaltrials.gov protocols 00001620, 01623167, 00001397, 00071045, 00081523 and 00961064. Ficoll-Paque density gradient centrifugation was used to isolate peripheral blood mononuclear cells. Before DNA extraction, CD4+ and CD8+ T cells were sorted by FACS or by magnetic beads. This clonotype was counted at least ten times. Its recognized antigen is unknown. The input lacks base qualities; no much larger clone sits a single base away.

Overall study results and their limits: Nearly 30 CD8+ CDR3 sequences were found in both patients and controls but appeared to be highly expressed in patients and within the immunodominant clones of the patients. CD8+ Simpson's diversity did not differ significantly between patients and healthy controls (P=0.060).

Reading from cysteine to phenylalanine, the CDR3 counts 16 amino acids. CDR3 DNA is the only sequence kept; it has 48 bases, read in frame from the first base. The germline V gene (reference sequence) gives CDR1 as LNHDA and CDR2 as SQIVND. The germline ends are 13 bases apart after V is trimmed by 4 bases and J by 0 bases. Material for sequencing was sorted CD4+, CD8+, or CD8+CD57+ T cells (not recorded which) from PBMCs. This sequence uses TRBV19 and TRBJ1-5; matching of 6 bases hints at TRBD1 as the D gene. The sequence was collected from a human donor with aplastic anemia. The CDR3 corresponds to CASSTLGTYSNQPQHF. The DNA reads as follows: TGTGCCAGTAGTACCCTCGGGACATATAGCAATCAGCCCCAGCATTTT.